This T cell receptor (beta chain) came from a study of identifying expanded T cells in peripheral blood. Overall study results and limits: Differentially abundant clones: about 1.3 between replicates, just under 17 at around 14 days, 19 to 20 at four. Across healthy donors, higher total template counts meant significantly greater approximately 2-week count variance.

The CDR3 sequence is 15 residues long. V lost 5 bases, J lost 0 bases, and 3 bases stayed unmatched. Germline V gene data show CDR1 as SGHVS and CDR2 as FNYEAQ. Turning to this clone: The antigen remains unidentified.

Healthy donors had no documented immune events, such as infections, while sampled. Sequencing used immunoSEQ multiplex PCR; TCRdb keeps in-frame clones, though not all of them. The data contain some 120,000 clones, approximately 84% of them singletons. Sequencing was carried out using blood. The rearrangement links TRBV7-6 to TRBJ2-3; TRBD1 matches 9 bases. The receptor's source is a person between 18 and 75 years old in good health. The CDR3 sequence is CASSADRGSTDTQYF. CDR3 coding DNA: TGTGCCAGCAGCGCGGACAGGGGCAGCACAGATACGCAGTATTTT.